The 4 T cell receptor beta chains below all came from one sample that was sequenced in a study of T-cell memory formation after mild COVID-19. One entry per CDR3 protein, called by TCRdb with MiXCR from the 5' RACE reads. The sample has approximately 500,000 distinct CDR3 sequences; about 23% are singletons. The sequenced sample was PBMCs or a T cell subset sorted from them (not recorded which). The source is an adult woman who had mild COVID-19 (a few samples of this study predate the infection). Cell type and time point are not known.

The CDR3 coding sequence is TGTGCCAGCAGCCAAGCACCGGCCGGGACCCCCGGGGAGCTGTTTTTT. Encoded protein: CASSQAPAGTPGELFF. The gene calls are TRBV3-1 and TRBJ2-2; possibly TRBD1 or TRBD2 for D (5 bases each). The germline CDR1 and CDR2 sequences are LGHDT and YNNKEL (reference sequence). The CDR3 length is 16 residues. Trimming left V 1 base short and J 6 bases short, with 15 bases between.

This clonotype was picked up a small number of times. The V gene is TRBV4-2, the J gene TRBJ1-3; D uncertain. V was trimmed by 0 bases and J by 8 bases, leaving 11 bases between them. The CDR3 covers 14 residues. Germline CDR1 and CDR2: LGHNA and YNFKEQ. Here the CDR3 DNA reads TGTGCCAGCAGCCAAGATCTCCGGGGAGACACCATATATTTT. Its translation: CASSQDLRGDTIYF.

This clonotype came up a few times. The chain recombines TRBV5-1 with TRBJ1-4, with D tentatively TRBD1 (6 bases). Trimming stripped 0 bases from V and 6 bases from J, with 9 bases between. The germline CDR1 and CDR2 sequences are SGHRS and YFSETQ. This CDR3 is built from 14 residues. The CDR3: CASSLAPGDEKLFF. DNA for the CDR3: TGCGCCAGCAGCTTGGCGCCAGGGGATGAAAAACTGTTTTTT.

This clonotype has ten or more counts. The chain employs TRBV27 and TRBJ2-1, with D unclear. Trimming cost V 0 bases and J 4 bases, with 10 bases left between them. Germline CDR1 and CDR2: MNHEY and SMNVEV (reference sequence). The CDR3 is made up of 15 amino acids. The CDR3 nucleotides are TGTGCCAGCAGTTTATCCCCAACGGATTACAATGAGCAGTTCTTC. It yields the protein CASSLSPTDYNEQFF.